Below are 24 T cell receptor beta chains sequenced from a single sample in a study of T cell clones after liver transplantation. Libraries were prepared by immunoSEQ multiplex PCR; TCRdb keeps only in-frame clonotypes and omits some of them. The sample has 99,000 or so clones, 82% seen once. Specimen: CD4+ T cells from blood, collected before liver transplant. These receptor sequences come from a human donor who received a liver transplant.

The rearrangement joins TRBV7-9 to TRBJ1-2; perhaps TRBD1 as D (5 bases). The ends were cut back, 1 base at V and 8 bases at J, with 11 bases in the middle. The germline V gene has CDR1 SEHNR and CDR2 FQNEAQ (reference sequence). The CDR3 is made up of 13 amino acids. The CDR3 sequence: CASSLVRPGGYTF. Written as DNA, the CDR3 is TGTGCCAGCAGCTTAGTTCGACCAGGGGGCTACACCTTC.

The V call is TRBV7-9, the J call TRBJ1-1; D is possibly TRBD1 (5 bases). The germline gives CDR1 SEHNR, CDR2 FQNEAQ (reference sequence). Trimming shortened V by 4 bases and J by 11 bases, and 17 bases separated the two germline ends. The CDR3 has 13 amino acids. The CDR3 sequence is CASSSSGTHVAFF. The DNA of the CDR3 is TGTGCCAGCAGCTCGTCCGGGACGCATGTGGCTTTCTTT.

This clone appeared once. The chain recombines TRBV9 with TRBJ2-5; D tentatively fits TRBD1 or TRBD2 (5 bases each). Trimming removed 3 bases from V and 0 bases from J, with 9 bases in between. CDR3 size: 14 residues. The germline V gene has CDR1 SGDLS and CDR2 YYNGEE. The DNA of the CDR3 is TGTGCCAGCAGCGCAGGGACGTACCAAGAGACCCAGTACTTC. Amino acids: CASSAGTYQETQYF. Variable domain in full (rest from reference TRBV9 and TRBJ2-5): DSGVTQTPKHLITATGQRVTLRCSPRSGDLSVYWYQQSLDQGLQFLIQYYNGEERAKGNILERFSAQQFPDLHSELNLSSLELGDSALYFCASSAGTYQETQYFGPGTRLLVL.

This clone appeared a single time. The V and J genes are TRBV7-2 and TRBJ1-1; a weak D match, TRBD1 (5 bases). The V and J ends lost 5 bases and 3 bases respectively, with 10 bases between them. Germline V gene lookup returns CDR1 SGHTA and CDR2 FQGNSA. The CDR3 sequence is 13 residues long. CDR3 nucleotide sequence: TGTGCCAGCAGCACCAGGGTGTACACTGAAGCTTTCTTT. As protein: CASSTRVYTEAFF.

The CDR3 sequence is CASSLLGARETQYF. DNA for the CDR3: TGTGCCAGCAGCTTACTGGGGGCCCGGGAGACCCAGTACTTC. The chain couples TRBV7-7 to TRBJ2-5, with a possible D match to TRBD1 (6 bases). This CDR3 contains 14 residues. The V gene's germline CDR1 is SSHAT and CDR2 FNYEAQ (reference sequence). V was shortened by 2 bases and J by 5 bases, with 12 bases between the two germline ends.

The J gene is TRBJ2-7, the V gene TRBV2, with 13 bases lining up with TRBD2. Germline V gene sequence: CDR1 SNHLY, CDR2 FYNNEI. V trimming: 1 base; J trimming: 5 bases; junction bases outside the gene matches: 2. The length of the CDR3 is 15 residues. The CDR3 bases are TGTGCCAGCAGTGAAGGGGGACTAGCGGGGAACGAGCAGTACTTC. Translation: CASSEGGLAGNEQYF.

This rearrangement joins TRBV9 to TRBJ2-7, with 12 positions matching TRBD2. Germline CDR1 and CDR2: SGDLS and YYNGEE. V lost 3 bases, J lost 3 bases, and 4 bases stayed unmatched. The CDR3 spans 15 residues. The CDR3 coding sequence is TGTGCCAGCAGCGCCGAACTAGCGGGAGGCTACGAGCAGTACTTC. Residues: CASSAELAGGYEQYF.

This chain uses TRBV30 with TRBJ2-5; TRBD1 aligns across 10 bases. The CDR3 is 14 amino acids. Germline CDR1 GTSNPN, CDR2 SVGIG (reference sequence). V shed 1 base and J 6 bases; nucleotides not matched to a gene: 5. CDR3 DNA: TGTGCCTGGAGTGGTGGGACAGGGGTTAAGACCCAGTACTTC. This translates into CAWSGGTGVKTQYF.

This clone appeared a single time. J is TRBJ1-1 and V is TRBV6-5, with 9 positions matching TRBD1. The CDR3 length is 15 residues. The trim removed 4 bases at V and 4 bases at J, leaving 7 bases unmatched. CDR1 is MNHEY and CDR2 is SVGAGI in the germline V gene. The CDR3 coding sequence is TGTGCCAGCAGTTTGGGACAGGGAGCGGGCACTGAAGCTTTCTTT. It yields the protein CASSLGQGAGTEAFF.

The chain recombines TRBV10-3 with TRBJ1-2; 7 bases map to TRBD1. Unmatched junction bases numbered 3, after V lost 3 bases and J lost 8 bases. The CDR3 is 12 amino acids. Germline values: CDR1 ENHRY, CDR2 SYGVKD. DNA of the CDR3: TGTGCCATCAGTGATACAGGGGACGGCTACACCTTC. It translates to CAISDTGDGYTF.

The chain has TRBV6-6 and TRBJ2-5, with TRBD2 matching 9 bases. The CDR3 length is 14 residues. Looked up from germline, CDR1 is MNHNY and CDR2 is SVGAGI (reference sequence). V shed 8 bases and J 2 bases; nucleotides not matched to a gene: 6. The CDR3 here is CASRSSGGQETQYF. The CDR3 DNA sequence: TGTGCCAGCCGGAGTAGCGGGGGACAAGAGACCCAGTACTTC.

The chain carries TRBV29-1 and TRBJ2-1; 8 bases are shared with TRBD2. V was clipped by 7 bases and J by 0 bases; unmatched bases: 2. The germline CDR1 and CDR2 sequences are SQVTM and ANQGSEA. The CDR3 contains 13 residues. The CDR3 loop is CSASGSSYNEQFF. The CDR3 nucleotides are TGCAGCGCGAGCGGGAGCTCCTACAATGAGCAGTTCTTC.

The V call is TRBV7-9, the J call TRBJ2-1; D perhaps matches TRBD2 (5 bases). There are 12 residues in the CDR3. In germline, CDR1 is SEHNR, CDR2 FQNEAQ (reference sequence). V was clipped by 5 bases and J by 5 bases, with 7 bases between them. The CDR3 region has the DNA TGTGCCAGCAGCCCCGGGAACAATGAGCAGTTCTTC. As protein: CASSPGNNEQFF.

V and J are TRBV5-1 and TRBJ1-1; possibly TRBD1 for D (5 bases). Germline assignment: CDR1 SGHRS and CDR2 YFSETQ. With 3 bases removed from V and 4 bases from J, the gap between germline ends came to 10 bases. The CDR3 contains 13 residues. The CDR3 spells CASSYQGSTEAFF. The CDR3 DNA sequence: TGCGCCAGCAGCTACCAGGGTTCCACTGAAGCTTTCTTT.

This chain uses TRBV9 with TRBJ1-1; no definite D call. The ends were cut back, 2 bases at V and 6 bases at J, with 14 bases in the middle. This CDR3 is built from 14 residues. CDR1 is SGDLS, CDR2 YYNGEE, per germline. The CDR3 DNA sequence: TGTGCCAGCAGCGTTTCGGGGAGGACTTCTGAAGCTTTCTTT. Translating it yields CASSVSGRTSEAFF.

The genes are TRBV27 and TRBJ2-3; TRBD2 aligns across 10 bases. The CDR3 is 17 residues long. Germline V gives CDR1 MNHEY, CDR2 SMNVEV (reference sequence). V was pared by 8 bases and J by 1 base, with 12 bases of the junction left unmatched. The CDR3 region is CASSSASGSWGTDTQYF. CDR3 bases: TGTGCCAGCTCCTCGGCTAGCGGGAGTTGGGGCACAGATACGCAGTATTTT.

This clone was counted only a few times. The CDR3 bases are TGTGCCAGCAGCTGGGACAGGGGTAACTACAATGAGCAGTTCTTC. This sequence encodes CASSWDRGNYNEQFF. The genes are TRBV5-6 and TRBJ2-1, with 10 bases lining up with TRBD1. CDR1 and CDR2 (germline): SGHDT, YYEEEE. The CDR3 spans 15 residues. The V gene end was trimmed by 3 bases and the J gene end by 3 bases; junction bases not matched to a gene: 3.

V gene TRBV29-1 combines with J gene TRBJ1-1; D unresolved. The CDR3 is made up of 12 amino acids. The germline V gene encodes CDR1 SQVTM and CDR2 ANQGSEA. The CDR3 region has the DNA TGCACCGTCTCATTAGAGCGAACTGAAGCTTTCTTT. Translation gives CTVSLERTEAFF. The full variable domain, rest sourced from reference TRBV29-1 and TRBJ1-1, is SAVISQKPSRDICQRGTSLTIQCQVDSQVTMMFWYRQQPGQSLTLIATANQGSEATYESGFVIDKFPISRPNLTFSTLTVSNMSPEDSSIYLCTVSLERTEAFFGQGTRLTVV.

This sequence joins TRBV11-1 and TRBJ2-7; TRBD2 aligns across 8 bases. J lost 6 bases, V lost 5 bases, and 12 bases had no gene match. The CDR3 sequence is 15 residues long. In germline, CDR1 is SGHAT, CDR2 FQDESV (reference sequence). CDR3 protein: CASSLIAGLASEQYF. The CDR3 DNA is TGTGCCAGCAGCCTAATAGCGGGATTGGCAAGCGAGCAGTACTTC.

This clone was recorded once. This CDR3 is CASSIQPNTEAFF. The DNA of the CDR3 is TGCGCCAGCAGCATACAGCCGAACACTGAAGCTTTCTTT. This chain uses TRBV5-1 with TRBJ1-1; unclear D gene. Germline V lookup: CDR1 SGHRS, CDR2 YFSETQ. The CDR3 runs to 13 residues. V lost 4 bases to trimming and J lost 1 base, with 8 bases between them.

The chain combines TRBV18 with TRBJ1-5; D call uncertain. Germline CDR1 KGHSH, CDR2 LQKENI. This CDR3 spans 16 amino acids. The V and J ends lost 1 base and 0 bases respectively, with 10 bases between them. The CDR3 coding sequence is TGTGCCAGCTCACCACGGGCGCCCGATAGCAATCAGCCCCAGCATTTT. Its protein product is CASSPRAPDSNQPQHF.

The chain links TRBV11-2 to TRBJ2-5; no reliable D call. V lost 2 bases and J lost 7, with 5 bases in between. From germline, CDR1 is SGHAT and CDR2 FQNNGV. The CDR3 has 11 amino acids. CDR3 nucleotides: TGTGCCAGCAGCTTAACGTGGACCCAGTACTTC. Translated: CASSLTWTQYF.

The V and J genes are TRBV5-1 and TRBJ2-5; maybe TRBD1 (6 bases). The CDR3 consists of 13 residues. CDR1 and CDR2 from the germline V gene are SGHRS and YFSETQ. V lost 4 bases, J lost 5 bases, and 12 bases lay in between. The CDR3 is CASSTTGLETQYF. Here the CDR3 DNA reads TGCGCCAGCAGCACCACAGGGTTGGAGACCCAGTACTTC.

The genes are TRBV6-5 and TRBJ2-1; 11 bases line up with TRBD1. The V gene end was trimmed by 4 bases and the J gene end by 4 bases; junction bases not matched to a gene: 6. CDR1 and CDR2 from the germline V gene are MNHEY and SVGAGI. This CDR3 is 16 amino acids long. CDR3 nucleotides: TGTGCCAGCAGTTTAACCGGGACAGGGGGATACAATGAGCAGTTCTTC. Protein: CASSLTGTGGYNEQFF.